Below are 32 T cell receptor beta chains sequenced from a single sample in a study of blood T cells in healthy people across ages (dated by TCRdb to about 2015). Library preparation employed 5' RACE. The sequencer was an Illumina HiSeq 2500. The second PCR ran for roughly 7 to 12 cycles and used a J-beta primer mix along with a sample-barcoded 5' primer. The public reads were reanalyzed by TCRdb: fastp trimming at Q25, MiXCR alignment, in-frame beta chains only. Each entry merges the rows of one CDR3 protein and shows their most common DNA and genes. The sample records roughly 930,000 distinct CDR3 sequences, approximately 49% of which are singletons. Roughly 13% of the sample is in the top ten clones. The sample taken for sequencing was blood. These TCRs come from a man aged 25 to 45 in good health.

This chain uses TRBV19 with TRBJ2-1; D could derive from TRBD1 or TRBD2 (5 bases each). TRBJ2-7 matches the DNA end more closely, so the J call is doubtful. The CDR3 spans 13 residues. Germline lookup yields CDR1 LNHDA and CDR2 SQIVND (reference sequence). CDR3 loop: CASKRGSYNEQYF. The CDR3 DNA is TGTGCCAGTAAGAGGGGCTCCTACAATGAGCAGTACTTC.

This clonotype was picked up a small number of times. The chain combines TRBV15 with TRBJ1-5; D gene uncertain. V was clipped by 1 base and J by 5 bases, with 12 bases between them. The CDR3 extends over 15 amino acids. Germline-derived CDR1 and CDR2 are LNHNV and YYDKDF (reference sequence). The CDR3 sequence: CATSRAVFGDQPQHF. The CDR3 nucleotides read TGTGCCACCAGCAGAGCCGTGTTTGGTGATCAGCCCCAGCATTTT. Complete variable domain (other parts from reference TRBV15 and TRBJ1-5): DAMVIQNPRYQVTQFGKPVTLSCSQTLNHNVMYWYQQKSSQAPKLLFHYYDKDFNNEADTPDNFQSRRPNTSFCFLDIRSPGLGDTAMYLCATSRAVFGDQPQHFGDGTRLSIL.

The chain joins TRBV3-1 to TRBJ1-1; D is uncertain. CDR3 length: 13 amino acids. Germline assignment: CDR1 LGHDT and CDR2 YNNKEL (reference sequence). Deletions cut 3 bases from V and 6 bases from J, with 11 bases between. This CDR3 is CASSQGILSEAFF. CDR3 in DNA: TGTGCCAGCAGCCAGGGGATTTTATCTGAAGCTTTCTTT.

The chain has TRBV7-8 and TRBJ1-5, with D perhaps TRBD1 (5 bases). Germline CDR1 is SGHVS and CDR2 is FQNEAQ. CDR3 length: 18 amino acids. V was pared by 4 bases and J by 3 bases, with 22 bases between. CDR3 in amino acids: CASSSKIGAQVYNQPQHF. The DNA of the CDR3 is TGTGCCAGCAGCTCCAAGATAGGGGCCCAAGTATACAATCAGCCCCAGCATTTT.

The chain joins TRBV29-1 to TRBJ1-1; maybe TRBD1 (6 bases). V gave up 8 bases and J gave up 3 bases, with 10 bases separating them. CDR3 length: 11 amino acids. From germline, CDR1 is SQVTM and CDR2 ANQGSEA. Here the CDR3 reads CSPGEHTEAFF. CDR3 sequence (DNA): TGCAGCCCAGGGGAGCACACTGAAGCTTTCTTT.

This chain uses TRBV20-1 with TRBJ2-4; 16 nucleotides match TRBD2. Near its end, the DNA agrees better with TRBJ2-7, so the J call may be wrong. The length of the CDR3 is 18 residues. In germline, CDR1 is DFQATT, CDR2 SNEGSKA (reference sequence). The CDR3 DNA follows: TGCAGTGCTAGCGGGACTAGCGGGAGGGGATTCTATTCCTACGAGCAGTACTTC. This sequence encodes CSASGTSGRGFYSYEQYF.

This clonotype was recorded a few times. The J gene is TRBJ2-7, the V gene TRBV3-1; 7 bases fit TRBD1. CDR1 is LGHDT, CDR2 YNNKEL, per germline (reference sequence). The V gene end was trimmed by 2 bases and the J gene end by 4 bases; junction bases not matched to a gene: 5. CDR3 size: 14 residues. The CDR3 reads CASSQRAGGYEQYF. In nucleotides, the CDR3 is TGTGCCAGCAGCCAAAGGGCAGGGGGTTACGAGCAGTACTTC.

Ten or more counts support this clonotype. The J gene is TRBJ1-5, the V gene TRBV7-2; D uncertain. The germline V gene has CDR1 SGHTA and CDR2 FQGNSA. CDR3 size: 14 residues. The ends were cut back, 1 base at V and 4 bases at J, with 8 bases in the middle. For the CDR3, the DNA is TGTGCCAGCAGCTTAGTTGGCGTGAATCAGCCCCAGCATTTT. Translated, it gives CASSLVGVNQPQHF.

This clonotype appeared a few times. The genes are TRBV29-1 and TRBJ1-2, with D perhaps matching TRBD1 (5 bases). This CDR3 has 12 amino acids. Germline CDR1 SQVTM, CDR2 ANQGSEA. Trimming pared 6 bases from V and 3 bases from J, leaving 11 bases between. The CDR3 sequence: CSVKVGDYGYTF. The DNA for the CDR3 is TGCAGCGTGAAGGTGGGGGACTATGGCTACACCTTC.

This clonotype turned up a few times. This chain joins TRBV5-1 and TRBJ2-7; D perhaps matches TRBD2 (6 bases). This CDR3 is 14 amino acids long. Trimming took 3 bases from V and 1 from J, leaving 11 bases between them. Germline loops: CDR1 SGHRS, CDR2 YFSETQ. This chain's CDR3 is CASSSLGGSYEQYF. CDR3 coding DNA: TGCGCCAGCAGCTCGTTGGGGGGTTCCTACGAGCAGTACTTC. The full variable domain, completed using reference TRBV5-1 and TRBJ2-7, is KAGVTQTPRYLIKTRGQQVTLSCSPISGHRSVSWYQQTPGQGLQFLFEYFSETQRNKGNFPGRFSGRQFSNSRSEMNVSTLELGDSALYLCASSSLGGSYEQYFGPGTRLTVT.

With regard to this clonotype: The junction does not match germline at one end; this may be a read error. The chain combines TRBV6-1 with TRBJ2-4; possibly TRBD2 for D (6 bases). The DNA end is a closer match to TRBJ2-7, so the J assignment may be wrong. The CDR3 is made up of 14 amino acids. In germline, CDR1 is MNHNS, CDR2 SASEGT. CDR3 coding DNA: TGTGTCAGCAGTGAAACGGGAGTCGCCTACGAGCAGTACTTC. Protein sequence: CVSSETGVAYEQYF.

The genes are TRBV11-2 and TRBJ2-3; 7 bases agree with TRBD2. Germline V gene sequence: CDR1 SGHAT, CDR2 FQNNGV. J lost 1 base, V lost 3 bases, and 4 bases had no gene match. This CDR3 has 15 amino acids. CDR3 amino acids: CASSFAAGGTDTQYF. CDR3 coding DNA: TGTGCCAGCAGCTTCGCGGCGGGGGGCACAGATACGCAGTATTTT.

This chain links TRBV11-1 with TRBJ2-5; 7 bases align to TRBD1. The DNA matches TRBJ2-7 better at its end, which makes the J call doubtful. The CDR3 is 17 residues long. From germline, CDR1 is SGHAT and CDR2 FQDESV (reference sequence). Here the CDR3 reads CASSNSRTGATVYEQYF. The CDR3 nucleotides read TGTGCCAGCAGCAACTCCCGGACAGGCGCAACAGTCTACGAGCAGTACTTC.

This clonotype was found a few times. The CDR3 DNA reads TGCAGCGTTGAACAAGCAGGGGGGGCCTACGAGCAGTACTTC. Protein: CSVEQAGGAYEQYF. The chain carries TRBV29-1 and TRBJ2-7; D may correspond to TRBD1 or TRBD2 (7 bases each). Trimming pared 2 bases from V and 2 bases from J, leaving 13 bases between. CDR1 and CDR2 (germline): SQVTM, ANQGSEA. The CDR3 covers 14 residues.

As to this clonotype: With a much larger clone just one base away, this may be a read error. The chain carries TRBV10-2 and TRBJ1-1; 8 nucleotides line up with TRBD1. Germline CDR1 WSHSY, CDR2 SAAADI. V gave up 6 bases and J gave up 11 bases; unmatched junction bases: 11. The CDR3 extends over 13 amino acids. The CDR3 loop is CASRVDRGGTAFF. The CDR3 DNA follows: TGCGCCAGCAGGGTCGACAGGGGAGGGACGGCTTTCTTT.

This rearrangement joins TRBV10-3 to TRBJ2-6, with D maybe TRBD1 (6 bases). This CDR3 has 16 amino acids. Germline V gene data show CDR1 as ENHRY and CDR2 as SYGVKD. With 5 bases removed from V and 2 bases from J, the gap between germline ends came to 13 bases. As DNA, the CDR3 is TGTGCCATCAGTCCGGGACATGGGACTGGGGCCAACGTCCTGACTTTC. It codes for CAISPGHGTGANVLTF.

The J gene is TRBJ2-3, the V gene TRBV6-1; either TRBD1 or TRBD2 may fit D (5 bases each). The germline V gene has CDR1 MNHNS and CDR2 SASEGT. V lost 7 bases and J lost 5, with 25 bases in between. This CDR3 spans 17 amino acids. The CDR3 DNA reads TGTGCCAGCAAGACACCCGGGGCGGGCTCTTTGGGAGATACGCAGTATTTT. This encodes CASKTPGAGSLGDTQYF.

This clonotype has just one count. CDR3 DNA sequence: TGTGCCAGCAGCCCCAGTACTAGCGGGAGGTGGGAGACCCAGTACTTC. Encoded protein: CASSPSTSGRWETQYF. The chain carries TRBV7-2 and TRBJ2-5; the match to TRBD2 covers 12 bases. This CDR3 spans 16 amino acids. Germline loops: CDR1 SGHTA, CDR2 FQGNSA. With 5 bases clipped from V and 5 bases from J, the junction kept 9 bases outside the gene matches.

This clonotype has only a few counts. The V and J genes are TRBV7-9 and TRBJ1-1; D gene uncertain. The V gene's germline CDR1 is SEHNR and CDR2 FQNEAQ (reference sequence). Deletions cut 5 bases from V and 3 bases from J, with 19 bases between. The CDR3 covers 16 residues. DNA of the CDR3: TGTGCCAGCAGCACATACCAGAACGAAAGGGACACTGAAGCTTTCTTT. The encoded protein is CASSTYQNERDTEAFF.

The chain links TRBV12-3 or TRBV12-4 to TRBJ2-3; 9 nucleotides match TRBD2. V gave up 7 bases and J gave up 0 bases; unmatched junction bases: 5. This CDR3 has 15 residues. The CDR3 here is CASIMSGGSTDTQYF. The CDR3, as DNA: TGTGCCAGCATCATGAGCGGGGGGAGCACAGATACGCAGTATTTT.

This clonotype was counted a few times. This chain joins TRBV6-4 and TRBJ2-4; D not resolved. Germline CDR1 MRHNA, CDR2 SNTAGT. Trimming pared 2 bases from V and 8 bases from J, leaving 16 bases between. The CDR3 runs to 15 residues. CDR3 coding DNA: TGTGCCAGCAGTGACACGCTCAAATCGATTTACATTCAGTACTTC. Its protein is CASSDTLKSIYIQYF.

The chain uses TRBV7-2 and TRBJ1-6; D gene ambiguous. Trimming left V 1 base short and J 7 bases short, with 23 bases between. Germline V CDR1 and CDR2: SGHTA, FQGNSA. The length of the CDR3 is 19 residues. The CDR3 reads CASSLDPVGGRLRNSPLHF. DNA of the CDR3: TGTGCCAGCAGCTTAGACCCGGTGGGAGGCCGACTTAGAAATTCACCCCTCCACTTT.

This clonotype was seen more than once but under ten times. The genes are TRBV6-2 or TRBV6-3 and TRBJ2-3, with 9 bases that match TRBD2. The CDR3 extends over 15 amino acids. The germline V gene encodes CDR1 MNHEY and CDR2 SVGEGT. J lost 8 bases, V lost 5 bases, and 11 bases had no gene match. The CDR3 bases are TGTGCCAGCAGTCCCCTGGCGGGGGGGCAAAGTACGCAGTATTTT. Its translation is CASSPLAGGQSTQYF.

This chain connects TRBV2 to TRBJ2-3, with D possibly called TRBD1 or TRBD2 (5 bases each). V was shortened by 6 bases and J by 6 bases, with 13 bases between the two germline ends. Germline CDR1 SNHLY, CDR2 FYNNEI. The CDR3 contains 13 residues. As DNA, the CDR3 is TGTGCCAGCAGGGGGCAGAAGCGGGATACGCAGTATTTT. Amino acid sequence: CASRGQKRDTQYF.

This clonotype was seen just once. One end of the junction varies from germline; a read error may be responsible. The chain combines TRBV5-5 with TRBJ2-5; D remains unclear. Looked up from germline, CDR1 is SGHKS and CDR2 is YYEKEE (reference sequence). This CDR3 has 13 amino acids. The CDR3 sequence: CASSLAAQEAQYF. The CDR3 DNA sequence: TGTGCCAGCAGCTTGGCGGCACAAGAGGCCCAGTACTTC.

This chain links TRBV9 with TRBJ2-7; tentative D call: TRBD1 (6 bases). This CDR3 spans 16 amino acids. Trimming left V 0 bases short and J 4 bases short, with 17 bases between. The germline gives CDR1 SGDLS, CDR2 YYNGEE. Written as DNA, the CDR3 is TGTGCCAGCAGCGTAGAGGGGACAAGGGTCGGATACGAGCAGTACTTC. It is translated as CASSVEGTRVGYEQYF.

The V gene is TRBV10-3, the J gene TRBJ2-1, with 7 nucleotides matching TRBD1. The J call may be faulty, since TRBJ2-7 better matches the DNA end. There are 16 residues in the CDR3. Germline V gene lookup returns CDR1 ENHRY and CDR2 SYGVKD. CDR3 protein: CAISEQGQGAYNEQYF. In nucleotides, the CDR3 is TGTGCCATCAGTGAACAGGGGCAGGGCGCCTACAATGAGCAGTACTTC.

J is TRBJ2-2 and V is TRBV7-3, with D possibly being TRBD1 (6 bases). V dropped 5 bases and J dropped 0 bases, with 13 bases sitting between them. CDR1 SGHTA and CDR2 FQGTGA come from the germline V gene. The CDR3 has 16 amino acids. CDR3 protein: CASSPNRGSNTGELFF. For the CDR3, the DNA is TGTGCCAGCAGCCCAAATAGGGGGTCGAACACCGGGGAGCTGTTTTTT.

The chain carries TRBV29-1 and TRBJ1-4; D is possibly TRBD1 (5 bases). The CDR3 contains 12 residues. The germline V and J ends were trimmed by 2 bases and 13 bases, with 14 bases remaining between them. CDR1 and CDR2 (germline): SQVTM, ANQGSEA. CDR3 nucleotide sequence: TGCAGCGTTGAAAGTAGGGGCCGAGGACTGTTTTTT. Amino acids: CSVESRGRGLFF.

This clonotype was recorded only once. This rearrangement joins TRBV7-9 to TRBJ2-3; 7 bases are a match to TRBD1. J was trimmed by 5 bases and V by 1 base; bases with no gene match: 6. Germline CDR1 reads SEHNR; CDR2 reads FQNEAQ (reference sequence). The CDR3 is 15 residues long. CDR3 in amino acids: CASSLGQGGVDTQYF. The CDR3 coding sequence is TGTGCCAGCAGCTTAGGACAGGGTGGGGTAGATACGCAGTATTTT.

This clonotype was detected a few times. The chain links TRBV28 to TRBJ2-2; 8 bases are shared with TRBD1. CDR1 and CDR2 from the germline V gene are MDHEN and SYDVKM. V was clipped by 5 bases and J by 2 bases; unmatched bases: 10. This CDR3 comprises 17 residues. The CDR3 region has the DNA TGTGCCAGCAGTACCCCCACCGGGACAGGAAACACCGGGGAGCTGTTTTTT. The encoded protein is CASSTPTGTGNTGELFF.

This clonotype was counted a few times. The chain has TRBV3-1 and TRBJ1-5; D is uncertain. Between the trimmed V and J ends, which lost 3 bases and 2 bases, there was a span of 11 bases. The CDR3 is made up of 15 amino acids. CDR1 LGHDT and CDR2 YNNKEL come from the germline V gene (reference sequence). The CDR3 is CASSQTGWGNQPQHF. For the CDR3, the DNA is TGTGCCAGCAGCCAGACCGGGTGGGGCAATCAGCCCCAGCATTTT.